A selection of T cell receptor beta chains follows, all from one sample in a study of blood T cell repertoires in COVID-19. Produced via immunoSEQ multiplex PCR; TCRdb's table is partial and in-frame only. Found here are 300,000 to 350,000 clones, 80% to 95% of them singletons; the top ten hold approximately 6.8%. The sequenced sample was peripheral blood. The receptors here all came from a woman aged 25-40 years with COVID-19, enrolled during active disease. Both conserved end residues are part of each CDR3. The D gene is left open where the match is weak. Size tells how often a clone was seen (once, few, many) or the class of an expanded clone, and some rows leave it out.

NA	TRBD1	TRBV28	16	TRBJ1-1	CASSPWTGGLDTEAFF	TGTGCCAGCAGTCCTTGGACAGGGGGCCTGGACACTGAAGCTTTCTTT
few	NA	TRBV30	13	TRBJ1-1	CAWSADRNTEAFF	TGTGCCTGGAGTGCTGACAGGAACACTGAAGCTTTCTTT
NA	NA	TRBV5-6	16	TRBJ2-1	CASSPLTESSYNEQFF	TGTGCCAGCAGCCCACTTACAGAGAGCTCCTACAATGAGCAGTTCTTC
NA	NA	TRBV28	15	TRBJ1-5	CASRDFRFGNQPQHF	TGTGCCAGCAGAGACTTCCGGTTTGGGAATCAGCCCCAGCATTTT
NA	NA	TRBV4-3	13	TRBJ2-3	CASSLLLTDTQYF	TGCGCCAGCAGCCTCCTCCTGACAGATACGCAGTATTTT
NA	TRBD2	TRBV7-2	15	TRBJ2-1	CASRQPGLATGEQFF	TGTGCCAGCAGACAACCGGGACTAGCGACCGGGGAGCAGTTCTTC
NA	TRBD2	TRBV5-1	14	TRBJ2-1	CASKEGTRGNEQFF	TGCGCCAGCAAAGAGGGGACTAGGGGCAATGAGCAGTTCTTC
few	NA	TRBV2	14	TRBJ2-7	CASNSRTNSYEQYF	TGTGCCAGCAACAGCAGGACTAATTCCTACGAGCAGTACTTC
NA	TRBD1	TRBV5-1	16	TRBJ1-4	CASSPGQHATNEKLFF	TGCGCCAGCAGCCCGGGACAGCATGCAACTAATGAAAAACTGTTTTTT
NA	NA	TRBV18	16	TRBJ1-3	CASSPGRGEPGNTIYF	TGTGCCAGCTCACCGGGCAGGGGCGAACCTGGAAACACCATATATTTT
NA	NA	TRBV27	14	TRBJ1-4	CASAPRGTNEKLFF	TGTGCCAGCGCCCCGAGAGGCACTAATGAAAAACTGTTTTTT
NA	NA	TRBV4-1	15	TRBJ2-3	CASSQEKPGIDTQYF	TGCGCCAGCAGCCAAGAGAAACCAGGGATAGATACGCAGTATTTT
once	TRBD2	TRBV9	18	TRBJ2-3	CASSASGTSGWGTDTQYF	TGTGCCAGCAGTGCTTCCGGGACTAGCGGATGGGGGACAGATACGCAGTATTTT
NA	NA	TRBV30	13	TRBJ1-3	CAWSPGVGNTIYF	TGTGCCTGGAGTCCAGGGGTTGGAAACACCATATATTTT
NA	TRBD2	TRBV30	14	TRBJ2-7	CAWRPTSTYYEQYF	TGTGCCTGGAGACCGACTAGCACCTACTACGAGCAGTACTTC
NA	TRBD2	TRBV7-9	15	TRBJ2-5	CASSLGLARLETQYF	TGTGCCAGCAGCCTAGGACTAGCTCGACTCGAGACCCAGTACTTC
NA	NA	TRBV2	17	TRBJ1-2	CASSQVKQGPTNYGYTF	TGTGCCAGCAGTCAAGTCAAACAGGGCCCCACTAACTATGGCTACACCTTC
NA	TRBD1	TRBV6-5	15	TRBJ1-6	CASSTTTGWNSPLHF	TGTGCCAGCAGTACGACGACAGGGTGGAATTCACCCCTCCACTTT
NA	NA	TRBV5-4	16	TRBJ1-1	CASSLDSLRVNTEAFF	TGTGCCAGCAGCTTGGACAGCTTGAGAGTTAACACTGAAGCTTTCTTT
NA	NA	TRBV28	12	TRBJ1-5	CASSCRIEPQHF	TGTGCCAGCAGTTGTCGTATCGAGCCCCAGCATTTT
NA	TRBD1	TRBV10-3	15	TRBJ1-1	CAISEFTGQYTEAFF	TGTGCCATCAGTGAGTTCACGGGACAGTACACTGAAGCTTTCTTT
NA	TRBD2	TRBV5-1	16	TRBJ2-2	CASSQGLAENTGELFF	TGCGCCAGCAGCCAGGGACTAGCGGAGAACACCGGGGAGCTGTTTTTT
NA	NA	TRBV25-1	11	TRBJ2-1	CASMGGTEQFF	TGTGCCAGCATGGGCGGGACGGAGCAGTTCTTC
NA	TRBD2	TRBV6-6	13	TRBJ2-1	CASTLGGGKEQFF	TGTGCCAGCACCCTCGGGGGGGGGAAGGAGCAGTTCTTC
NA	NA	TRBV5-1	15	TRBJ1-5	CASSLSVGRNQPQHF	TGCGCCAGCAGCCTCTCGGTGGGCCGCAATCAGCCCCAGCATTTT
NA	NA	TRBV9	14	TRBJ1-6	CASSVDHSNSPLHF	TGTGCCAGCAGCGTAGACCACTCGAATTCACCCCTCCACTTT
NA	NA	TRBV5-5	16	TRBJ2-5	CASSRGGSGEQETQYF	TGTGCCAGCAGCCGAGGGGGGAGCGGGGAACAAGAGACCCAGTACTTC
NA	TRBD2	TRBV7-9	16	TRBJ2-5	CASSSTSGLYQETQYF	TGTGCCAGCAGCTCCACTAGCGGCCTGTACCAAGAGACCCAGTACTTC
NA	NA	TRBV7-9	16	TRBJ2-5	CASSLEGDPKRETQYF	TGTGCCAGCAGCTTAGAGGGGGACCCGAAGCGGGAGACCCAGTACTTC
NA	TRBD1	TRBV6-2/TRBV6-3	14	TRBJ1-1	CASSFDRGSTEAFF	TGTGCCAGCAGTTTCGACAGGGGGAGCACTGAAGCTTTCTTT
NA	TRBD1	TRBV6-2/TRBV6-3	14	TRBJ1-1	CASSLQGRDTEAFF	TGTGCCAGCAGTTTACAGGGGAGAGACACTGAAGCTTTCTTT
NA	NA	TRBV25-1	15	TRBJ2-7	CASSAHQGMDYEQYF	TGTGCCAGCAGTGCACACCAGGGGATGGACTACGAGCAGTACTTC
NA	TRBD2	TRBV5-1	18	TRBJ2-1	CASSTGTSGRAVDNEQFF	TGCGCCAGCAGCACGGGGACTAGCGGGAGGGCCGTCGACAATGAGCAGTTCTTC
NA	TRBD1	TRBV6-5	14	TRBJ1-2	CASSRQGPIGGYTF	TGTGCCAGCAGTAGACAGGGGCCCATCGGTGGCTACACCTTC